This T cell receptor beta chain came from a study of graft-versus-host responses after intestinal transplantation. Study in general: Each of the recipients got a multivisceral, liver-intestinal, or isolated intestinal transplant.

Sequencing was performed with immunoSEQ multiplex PCR; in TCRdb, only in-frame clones are kept and a portion is missing. The repertoire holds 90,000 to 95,000 clones, with 90% to 95% as singletons. The CDR3 consists of 15 residues. The V gene end was trimmed by 4 bases and the J gene end by 2 bases; junction bases not matched to a gene: 5. Germline values: CDR1 SGDLS, CDR2 YYNGEE. Whole-study findings and limits: With peak circulating GvH clone levels came an association with early post-transplant HvG declines.

Notes on this clone: Its antigen remains unidentified.

The chain uses TRBV9 and TRBJ1-4; the match to TRBD1 covers 7 bases. This sequence originates from a human donor who received an intestinal transplant. The sequencing used unstimulated CD8+ T cells sorted from spleen or lymph node cells, collected before intestinal transplant. CDR3 in DNA: TGTGCCAGCAGCTGGGCAGGGGGTACTAATGAAAAACTGTTTTTT. Translated, it gives CASSWAGGTNEKLFF.